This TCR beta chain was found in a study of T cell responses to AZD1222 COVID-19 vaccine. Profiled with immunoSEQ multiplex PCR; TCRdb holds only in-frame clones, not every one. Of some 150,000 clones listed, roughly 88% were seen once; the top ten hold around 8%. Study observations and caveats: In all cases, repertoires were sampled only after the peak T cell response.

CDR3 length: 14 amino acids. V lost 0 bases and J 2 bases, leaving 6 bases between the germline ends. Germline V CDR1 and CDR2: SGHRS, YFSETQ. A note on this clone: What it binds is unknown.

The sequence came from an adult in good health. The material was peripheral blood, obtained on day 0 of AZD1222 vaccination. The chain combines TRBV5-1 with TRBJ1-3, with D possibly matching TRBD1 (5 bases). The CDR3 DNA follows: TGCGCCAGCAGCTTGGAGGGGACTGGAAACACCATATATTTT. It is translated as CASSLEGTGNTIYF.